Listed below are T cell receptor beta chains from one sample, sequenced in a study of T cells in Graves' hyperthyroidism and ophthalmopathy. Each CDR3 protein is one row after TCRdb ran MiXCR on the multiplex PCR reads. The sample comprises a few hundred thousand distinct CDR3 sequences, roughly 15% of which are singletons, and 25% to 30% rests with the top ten. Source material: blood. These receptors were obtained from a young woman with Graves' ophthalmopathy. CDR3s include the opening cysteine and the closing phenylalanine or tryptophan. D genes are given only for firm matches. Size values are once, few and many counts, or a class for expanded clones, and some rows have none.

clone size,D gene,V gene,J gene,CDR3 protein,CDR3 DNA
.,.,TRBV5-8,TRBJ2-7,CASSLEVRGVEQYF,TGTGCCAGCAGCTTGGAGGTCAGGGGGGTCGAGCAGTACTTC
many,.,TRBV20-1,TRBJ2-1,CSARTGNPYNEQFF,TGCAGTGCTAGAACGGGTAACCCCTACAATGAGCAGTTCTTC
few,.,TRBV7-9,TRBJ2-5,CASSSGPGQGTQYF,TGTGCCAGCAGCTCAGGACCGGGCCAAGGGACCCAGTACTTC
many,TRBD1,TRBV6-1,TRBJ2-5,CASSDPGQGYETQYF,TGTGCCAGCAGTGACCCGGGACAGGGTTACGAGACCCAGTACTTC
.,TRBD2,TRBV7-3,TRBJ2-1,CASSFAGRAEQFF,TGTGCCAGCAGCTTCGCCGGGAGGGCTGAGCAGTTCTTC
few,.,TRBV15,TRBJ2-3,CATSRDLGPDTQYF,TGTGCCACCAGCAGAGACCTGGGGCCAGATACGCAGTATTTT
few,.,TRBV7-9,TRBJ1-4,CASSLNSGDEKLFF,TGTGCCAGCAGCTTAAATTCAGGGGATGAAAAACTGTTTTTT
.,.,TRBV5-1,TRBJ2-1,CASSWNTNNEQFF,TGCGCCAGCAGCTGGAACACGAACAATGAGCAGTTCTTC
.,.,TRBV20-1,TRBJ2-1,CSARDRAMSSYNEQLF,TGCAGTGCTAGAGACCGCGCGATGAGCTCCTACAATGAGCAGCTCTTC
many,TRBD2,TRBV30,TRBJ2-3,CAWSVAGDLTDTQYF,TGTGCCTGGAGTGTAGCGGGAGACCTCACAGATACGCAGTATTTT
many,TRBD2,TRBV2,TRBJ2-1,CASSDGTSRSNEQFF,TGTGCCAGCAGTGATGGGACTAGCAGGAGTAATGAGCAGTTCTTC
few,TRBD1,TRBV5-6,TRBJ1-5,CASSSGTGYNQPQHF,TGTGCCAGCAGCTCTGGGACAGGGTACAATCAGCCCCAGCATTTT
few,TRBD1,TRBV6-1,TRBJ2-5,CASSPTGGEGETQYF,TGTGCCAGCAGTCCCACAGGGGGCGAGGGAGAGACCCAGTACTTC
many,.,TRBV5-1,TRBJ2-7,CASSLEEGPWEQYF,TGCGCCAGCAGCTTGGAGGAGGGGCCTTGGGAGCAGTACTTC
many,.,TRBV28,TRBJ2-7,CASSLAATAYEQYF,TGTGCCAGCAGTTTAGCGGCCACAGCGTACGAGCAGTACTTC
many,.,TRBV5-8,TRBJ2-3,CASSRGTSSTDTQYF,TGTGCCAGCAGCCGCGGGACATCCAGCACAGATACGCAGTATTTT
.,.,TRBV25-1,TRBJ1-1,CASSETDEGGKMAEAFF,TGTGCCAGCAGTGAGACGGACGAGGGGGGTAAAATGGCTGAAGCTTTCTTT
many,TRBD1,TRBV18,TRBJ1-5,CASSPGQGSQPQHF,TGTGCCAGCTCCCCCGGACAGGGGAGTCAGCCCCAGCATTTT
many,TRBD2,TRBV7-9,TRBJ2-7,CASSPGLAGDYEQYF,TGTGCCAGCAGCCCGGGACTAGCGGGAGACTACGAGCAGTACTTC
many,.,TRBV6-5,TRBJ1-5,CASSYGVQGSQPQHF,TGTGCCAGCAGTTACGGGGTGCAGGGGAGTCAGCCCCAGCATTTT
.,.,TRBV6-2/TRBV6-3,TRBJ1-2,CASSFPFFYGYTF,TGTGCCAGCAGTTTCCCATTCTTCTATGGCTACACCTTC
many,TRBD1,TRBV7-9,TRBJ2-1,CASSLEGQGRNEQFF,TGTGCCAGCAGCTTAGAAGGACAGGGGAGGAATGAGCAGTTCTTC
many,.,TRBV2,TRBJ1-5,CASMAIRDQPQHF,TGTGCCAGCATGGCAATCCGGGATCAGCCCCAGCATTTT
many,TRBD2,TRBV20-1,TRBJ2-7,CSVVVSGRPYEQYF,TGCAGTGTAGTGGTTAGCGGGAGACCCTACGAGCAGTACTTC
.,.,TRBV7-8,TRBJ1-6,CASSLTSGQNNSPLHF,TGTGCCAGCAGCCTAACGTCAGGACAGAACAATTCACCCCTCCACTTT
many,TRBD2,TRBV12-3/TRBV12-4,TRBJ2-1,CASSLALAGGPYNEQFF,TGTGCCAGCAGTTTAGCGCTAGCGGGAGGGCCCTACAATGAGCAGTTCTTC
many,TRBD1,TRBV12-3/TRBV12-4,TRBJ2-7,CASSPGQGPYEQYF,TGTGCCAGCAGTCCGGGACAGGGTCCGTACGAGCAGTACTTC
many,TRBD2,TRBV6-2/TRBV6-3,TRBJ2-7,CASSYPLAALITYEQYF,TGTGCCAGCAGTTACCCCCTAGCGGCCCTCATCACCTACGAGCAGTACTTC
many,TRBD2,TRBV5-1,TRBJ2-2,CASSLLADANTGELFF,TGCGCCAGCAGCTTGCTAGCGGACGCGAACACCGGGGAGCTGTTTTTT
.,.,TRBV27,TRBJ2-1,CASSRIAGLSYNEQFF,TGTGCCAGCAGCCGGATCGCGGGACTCTCCTACAATGAGCAGTTCTTC
.,.,TRBV20-1,TRBJ1-1,CSARTGRTEAFF,TGCAGTGCTAGGACAGGAAGGACTGAAGCTTTCTTT
few,.,TRBV4-3,TRBJ2-2,CASSQEGGTYTGELFF,TGCGCCAGCAGCCAAGAAGGCGGGACCTACACCGGGGAGCTGTTTTTT
many,.,TRBV28,TRBJ1-3,CASRWEKAGETANTIYF,TGTGCCAGCAGGTGGGAGAAGGCAGGGGAAACGGCAAACACCATATATTTT
many,TRBD1,TRBV30,TRBJ1-2,CAWRQGTNYGYTF,TGTGCCTGGCGACAGGGAACTAACTATGGCTACACCTTC
many,TRBD1,TRBV28,TRBJ1-2,CASSLSGQGDGYTF,TGTGCCAGCAGTTTATCCGGACAGGGCGATGGCTACACCTTC
once,TRBD2,TRBV10-3,TRBJ2-1,CAISDWGTSGRASEQFF,TGTGCCATCAGTGATTGGGGGACTAGCGGGAGGGCCAGTGAGCAGTTCTTC
many,TRBD2,TRBV28,TRBJ2-3,CASRTEIAGESDTQYF,TGTGCCAGCAGAACCGAGATAGCGGGGGAATCAGATACGCAGTATTTT